This TCR beta chain was obtained from a study of blood T cells in healthy people across ages. The donors, all healthy, were Caucasians living in Russia, aged roughly 6 to 100. This clonotype appeared a few times. Its antigen remains unknown. Broader study findings: Aged donors had fewer naive CD4+ cells and lower diversity than long-lived donors. The recorded TCR beta diversity per million T cells decreased in a roughly linear manner with age.

Germline V gene lookup returns CDR1 MNHEY and CDR2 SVGAGI. This CDR3 has 13 amino acids. With V trimmed by 11 bases and J by 7 bases, 10 bases remained unmatched. PCR was performed a second time for about 7 to 11 cycles using a sample-barcoded 5' primer and a J-beta primer mix. With 12 random nucleotides, a template-switch adaptor tagged each individual cDNA molecule. TCRdb re-called the 5' RACE reads with MiXCR, one entry per CDR3 protein. The sample holds some 710,000 distinct CDR3 sequences, roughly 46% seen once. The sample was blood. This TCR derives from a man older than 75 in good health. This rearrangement joins TRBV6-5 to TRBJ2-1; 8 positions match TRBD2. The CDR3 here is CAGGLGRKNEQFF. The CDR3 coding sequence is TGTGCCGGGGGACTAGGACGAAAAAATGAGCAGTTCTTC.